The T cell receptor (beta chain) under discussion was sequenced for a study of blood T cell repertoires in COVID-19. Whole-study context: COVID-19 samples, acute and convalescent, were from the United States, Italy and Spain. PBMCs, B-cell-depleted T cells, or T cells were the source of the cDNA or gDNA that made up the material.

Here immunoSEQ multiplex PCR was the method, and the copy in TCRdb shows in-frame clones only, minus some. Here the sample spans around 100,000 clones, 75% to 95% being singletons. The trim removed 8 bases at V and 2 bases at J, leaving 4 bases unmatched. This CDR3 contains 13 residues. Germline V gives CDR1 SGHDT, CDR2 YYEEEE. The material sequenced was peripheral blood. V is TRBV5-6 and J is TRBJ1-2; 9 positions match TRBD1. The source of this sequence is a man in his forties or fifties with acute or convalescent COVID-19. The DNA of the CDR3 is TGTGCCAGTAAGGGACAGGGCAACTATGGCTACACCTTC. Translating gives CASKGQGNYGYTF. Filled out from reference TRBV5-6 and TRBJ1-2, the complete variable domain reads DAGVTQSPTHLIKTRGQQVTLRCSPKSGHDTVSWYQQALGQGPQFIFQYYEEEERQRGNFPDRFSGHQFPNYSSELNVNALLLGDSALYLCASKGQGNYGYTFGSGTRLTVV.